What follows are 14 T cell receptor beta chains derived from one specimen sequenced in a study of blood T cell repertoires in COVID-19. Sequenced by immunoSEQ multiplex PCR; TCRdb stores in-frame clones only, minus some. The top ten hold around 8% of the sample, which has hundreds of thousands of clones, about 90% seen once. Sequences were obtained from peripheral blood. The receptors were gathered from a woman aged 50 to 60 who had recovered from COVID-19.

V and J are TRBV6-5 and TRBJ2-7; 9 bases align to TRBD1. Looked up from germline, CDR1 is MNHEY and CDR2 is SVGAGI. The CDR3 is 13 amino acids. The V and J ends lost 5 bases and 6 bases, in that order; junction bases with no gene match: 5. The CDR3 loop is CASSRDREAEQYF. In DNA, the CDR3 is TGTGCCAGCAGTCGGGACAGGGAGGCCGAGCAGTACTTC.

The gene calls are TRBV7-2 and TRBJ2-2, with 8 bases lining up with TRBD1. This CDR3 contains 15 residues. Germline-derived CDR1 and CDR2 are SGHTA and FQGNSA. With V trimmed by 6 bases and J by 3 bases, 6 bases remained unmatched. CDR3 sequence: CASRRADRDTGELFF. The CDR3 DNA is TGTGCCAGCAGGCGTGCGGACAGGGACACCGGGGAGCTGTTTTTT.

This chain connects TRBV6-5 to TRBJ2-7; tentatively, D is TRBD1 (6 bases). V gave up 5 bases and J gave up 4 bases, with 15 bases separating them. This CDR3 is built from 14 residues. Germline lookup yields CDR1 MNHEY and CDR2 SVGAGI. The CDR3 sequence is CASSHGGQMYEQYF. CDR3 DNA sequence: TGTGCCAGCAGTCATGGGGGACAAATGTACGAGCAGTACTTC.

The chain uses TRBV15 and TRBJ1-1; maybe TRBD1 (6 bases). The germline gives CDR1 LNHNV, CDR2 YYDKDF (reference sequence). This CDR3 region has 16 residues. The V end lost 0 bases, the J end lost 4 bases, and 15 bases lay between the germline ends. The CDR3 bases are TGTGCCACCAGCAGAGACCCGAGGGGGATGGGCACTGAAGCTTTCTTT. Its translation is CATSRDPRGMGTEAFF.

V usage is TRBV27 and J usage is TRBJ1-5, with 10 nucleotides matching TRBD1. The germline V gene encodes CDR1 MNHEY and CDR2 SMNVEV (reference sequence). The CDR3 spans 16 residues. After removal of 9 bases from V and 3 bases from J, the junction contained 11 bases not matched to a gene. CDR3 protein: CASTGTGAKINQPQHF. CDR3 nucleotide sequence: TGTGCCAGTACCGGGACAGGGGCGAAAATCAATCAGCCCCAGCATTTT.

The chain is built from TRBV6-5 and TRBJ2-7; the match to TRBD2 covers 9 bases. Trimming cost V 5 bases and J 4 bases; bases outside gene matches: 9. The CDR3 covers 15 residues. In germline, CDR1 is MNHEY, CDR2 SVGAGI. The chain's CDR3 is CASSQFSGSGYEQYF. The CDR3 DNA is TGTGCCAGCAGTCAATTTAGCGGGAGCGGTTACGAGCAGTACTTC.

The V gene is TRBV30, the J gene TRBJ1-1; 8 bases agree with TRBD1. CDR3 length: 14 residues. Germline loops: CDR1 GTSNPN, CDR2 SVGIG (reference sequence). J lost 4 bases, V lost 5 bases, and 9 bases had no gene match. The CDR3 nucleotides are TGTGCCTGGCGACAGGGGCCTTCGAGCACTGAAGCTTTCTTT. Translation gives CAWRQGPSSTEAFF.

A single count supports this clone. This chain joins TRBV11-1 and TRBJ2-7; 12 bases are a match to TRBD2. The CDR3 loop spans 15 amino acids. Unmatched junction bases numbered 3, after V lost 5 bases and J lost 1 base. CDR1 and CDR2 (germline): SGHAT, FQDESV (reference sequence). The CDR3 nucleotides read TGTGCCAGCAGCAATCTAGCGGGAGGGTCCTACGAGCAGTACTTC. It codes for CASSNLAGGSYEQYF.

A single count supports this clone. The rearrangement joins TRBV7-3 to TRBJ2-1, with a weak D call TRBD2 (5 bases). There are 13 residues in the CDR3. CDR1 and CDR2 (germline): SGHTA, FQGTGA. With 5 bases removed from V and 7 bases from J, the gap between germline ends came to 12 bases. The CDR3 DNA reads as TGTGCCAGCAGCCCAAGCGGACTGAATGAGCAGTTCTTC. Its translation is CASSPSGLNEQFF.

The CDR3 nucleotides read TGTGCCAGCAGTGAACCAGGGGGCCGGGAAAAACTGTTTTTT. It translates to CASSEPGGREKLFF. V gene TRBV2 combines with J gene TRBJ1-4; 8 bases line up with TRBD1. The CDR3 loop spans 14 amino acids. Trimming took 2 bases from V and 8 from J; bases not matched to a gene: 4. CDR1 is SNHLY, CDR2 FYNNEI, per germline.

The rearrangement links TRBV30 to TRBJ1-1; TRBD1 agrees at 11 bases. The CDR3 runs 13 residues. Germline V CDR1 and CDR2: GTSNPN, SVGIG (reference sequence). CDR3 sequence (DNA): TGTGGGACAGGGGGCATAGGATACACTGAAGCTTTCTTT. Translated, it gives CGTGGIGYTEAFF.

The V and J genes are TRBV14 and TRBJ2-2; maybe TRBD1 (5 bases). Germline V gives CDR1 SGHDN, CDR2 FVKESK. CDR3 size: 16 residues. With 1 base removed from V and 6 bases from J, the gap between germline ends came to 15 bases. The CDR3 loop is CASSQGSGRLSGELFF. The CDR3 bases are TGTGCCAGCAGCCAAGGATCAGGGCGTTTGTCCGGGGAGCTGTTTTTT.

Written as DNA, the CDR3 is TGTGCCAGCAGCTCCGGCGGATCGGAGCAGTACTTC. It yields the protein CASSSGGSEQYF. The chain employs TRBV7-3 and TRBJ2-7; no clear D. The V end was cut by 4 bases, the J end by 7 bases, with 11 bases between. Germline assignment: CDR1 SGHTA and CDR2 FQGTGA. The CDR3 spans 12 residues.

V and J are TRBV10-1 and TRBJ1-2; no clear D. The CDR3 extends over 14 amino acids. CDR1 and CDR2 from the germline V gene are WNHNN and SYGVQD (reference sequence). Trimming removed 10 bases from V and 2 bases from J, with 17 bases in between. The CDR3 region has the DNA TGCGCCATCCCCCGTGGAGGGTGGAACTATGGCTACACCTTC. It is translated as CAIPRGGWNYGYTF.